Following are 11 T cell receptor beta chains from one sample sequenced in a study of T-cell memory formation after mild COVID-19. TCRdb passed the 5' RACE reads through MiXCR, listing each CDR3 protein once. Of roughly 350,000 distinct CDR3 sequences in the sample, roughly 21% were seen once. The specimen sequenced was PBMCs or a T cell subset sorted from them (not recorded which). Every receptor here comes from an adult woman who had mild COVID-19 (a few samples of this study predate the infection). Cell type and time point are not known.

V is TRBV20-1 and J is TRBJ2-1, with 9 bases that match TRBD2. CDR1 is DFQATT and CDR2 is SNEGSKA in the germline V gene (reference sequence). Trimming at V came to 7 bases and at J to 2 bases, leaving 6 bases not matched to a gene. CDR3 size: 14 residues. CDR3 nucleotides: TGCAGTGTGCACAAGCGGGAGGCCTACAATGAGCAGTTCTTC. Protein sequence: CSVHKREAYNEQFF.

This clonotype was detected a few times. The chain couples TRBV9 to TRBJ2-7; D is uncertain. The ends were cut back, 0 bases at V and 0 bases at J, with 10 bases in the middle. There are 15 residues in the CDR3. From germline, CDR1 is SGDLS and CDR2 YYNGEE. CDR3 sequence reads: CASSVVPEGSYEQYF. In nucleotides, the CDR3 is TGTGCCAGCAGCGTAGTTCCGGAAGGCTCCTACGAGCAGTACTTC.

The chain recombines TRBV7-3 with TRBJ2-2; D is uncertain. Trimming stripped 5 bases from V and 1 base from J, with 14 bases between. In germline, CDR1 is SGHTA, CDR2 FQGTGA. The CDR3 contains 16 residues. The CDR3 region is CASSVRSGMNTGELFF. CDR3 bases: TGTGCCAGCAGCGTCAGGAGTGGGATGAACACCGGGGAGCTGTTTTTT.

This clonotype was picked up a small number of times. In DNA, the CDR3 is TGTGCCAGCAGCCCGGGGTGGCAAGAGACCCAGTACTTC. It encodes CASSPGWQETQYF. The chain joins TRBV7-9 to TRBJ2-5, with a tentative D call TRBD2 (5 bases). This CDR3 is built from 13 residues. The V and J ends lost 5 bases and 2 bases respectively, with 9 bases between them. Per the germline V gene, CDR1 is SEHNR and CDR2 is FQNEAQ (reference sequence).

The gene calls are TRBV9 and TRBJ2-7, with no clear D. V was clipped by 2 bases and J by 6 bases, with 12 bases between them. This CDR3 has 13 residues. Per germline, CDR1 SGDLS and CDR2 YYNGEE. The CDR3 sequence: CASSVDRGAEQYF. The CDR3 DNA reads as TGTGCCAGCAGCGTGGACCGCGGAGCCGAGCAGTACTTC.

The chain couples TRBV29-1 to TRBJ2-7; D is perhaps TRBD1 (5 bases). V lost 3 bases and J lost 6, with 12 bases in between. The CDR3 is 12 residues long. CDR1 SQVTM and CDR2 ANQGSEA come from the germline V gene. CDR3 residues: CSVEETVGEQYF. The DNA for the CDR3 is TGCAGCGTTGAGGAGACAGTGGGCGAGCAGTACTTC.

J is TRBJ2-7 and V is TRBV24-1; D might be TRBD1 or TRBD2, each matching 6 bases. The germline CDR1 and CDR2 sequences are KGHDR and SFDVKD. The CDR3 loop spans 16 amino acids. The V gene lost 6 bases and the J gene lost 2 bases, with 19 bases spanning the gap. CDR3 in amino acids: CATSLGGSSGTYEQYF. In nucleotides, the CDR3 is TGTGCCACCAGTCTGGGGGGCTCCTCAGGGACCTACGAGCAGTACTTC.

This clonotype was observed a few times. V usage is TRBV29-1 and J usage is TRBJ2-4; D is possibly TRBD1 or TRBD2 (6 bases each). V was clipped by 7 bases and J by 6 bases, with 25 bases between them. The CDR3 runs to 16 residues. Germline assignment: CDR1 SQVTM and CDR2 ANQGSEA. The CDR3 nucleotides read TGCAGCGCCGCCCGAACCGACAGCCGGGGGCGAAACATTCAGTACTTC. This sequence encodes CSAARTDSRGRNIQYF. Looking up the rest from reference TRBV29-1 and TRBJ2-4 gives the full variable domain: SAVISQKPSRDICQRGTSLTIQCQVDSQVTMMFWYRQQPGQSLTLIATANQGSEATYESGFVIDKFPISRPNLTFSTLTVSNMSPEDSSIYLCSAARTDSRGRNIQYFGAGTRLSVL.

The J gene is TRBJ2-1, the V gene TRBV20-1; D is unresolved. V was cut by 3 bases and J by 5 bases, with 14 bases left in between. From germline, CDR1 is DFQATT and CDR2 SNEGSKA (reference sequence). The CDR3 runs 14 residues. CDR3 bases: TGCAGTGCTAGGGCCACGGGCAGCAACAATGAGCAGTTCTTC. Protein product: CSARATGSNNEQFF.

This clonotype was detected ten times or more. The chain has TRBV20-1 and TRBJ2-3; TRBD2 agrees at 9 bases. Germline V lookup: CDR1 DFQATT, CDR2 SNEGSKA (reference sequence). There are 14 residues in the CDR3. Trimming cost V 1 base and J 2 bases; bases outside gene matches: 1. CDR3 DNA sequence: TGCAGTGCTAGAGGGACTAGCGTCACAGATACGCAGTATTTT. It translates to CSARGTSVTDTQYF.

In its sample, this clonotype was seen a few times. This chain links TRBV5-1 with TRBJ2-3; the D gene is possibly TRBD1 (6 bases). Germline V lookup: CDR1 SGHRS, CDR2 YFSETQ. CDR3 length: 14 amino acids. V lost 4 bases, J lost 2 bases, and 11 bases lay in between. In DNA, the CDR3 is TGCGCCAGCAGCCGTACAGGGAACACAGATACGCAGTATTTT. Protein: CASSRTGNTDTQYF. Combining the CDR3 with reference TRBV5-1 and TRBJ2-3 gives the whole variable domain KAGVTQTPRYLIKTRGQQVTLSCSPISGHRSVSWYQQTPGQGLQFLFEYFSETQRNKGNFPGRFSGRQFSNSRSEMNVSTLELGDSALYLCASSRTGNTDTQYFGPGTRLTVL.